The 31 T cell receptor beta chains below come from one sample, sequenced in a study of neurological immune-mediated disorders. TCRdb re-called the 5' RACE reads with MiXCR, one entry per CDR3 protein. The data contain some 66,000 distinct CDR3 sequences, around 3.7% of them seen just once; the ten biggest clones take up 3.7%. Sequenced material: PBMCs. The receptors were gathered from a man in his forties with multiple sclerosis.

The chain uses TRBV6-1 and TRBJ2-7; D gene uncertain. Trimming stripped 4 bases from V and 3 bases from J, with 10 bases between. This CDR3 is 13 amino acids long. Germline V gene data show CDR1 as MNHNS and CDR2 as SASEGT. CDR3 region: CASSAVVGYEQYF. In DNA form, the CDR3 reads TGTGCCAGCAGTGCAGTAGTCGGCTACGAGCAGTACTTC.

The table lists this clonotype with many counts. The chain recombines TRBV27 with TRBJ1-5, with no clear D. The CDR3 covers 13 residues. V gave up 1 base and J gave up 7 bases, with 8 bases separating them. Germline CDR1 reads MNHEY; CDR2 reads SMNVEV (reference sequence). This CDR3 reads CASSLWVGQPQHF. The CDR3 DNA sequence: TGTGCCAGCAGTTTATGGGTGGGCCAGCCCCAGCATTTT.

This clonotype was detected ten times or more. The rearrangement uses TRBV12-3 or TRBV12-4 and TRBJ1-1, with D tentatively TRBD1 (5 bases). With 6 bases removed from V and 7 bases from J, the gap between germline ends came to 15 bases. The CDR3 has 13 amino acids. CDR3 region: CASRGHLPGEAFF. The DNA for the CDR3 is TGTGCCAGCAGAGGACATCTCCCGGGTGAAGCTTTCTTT.

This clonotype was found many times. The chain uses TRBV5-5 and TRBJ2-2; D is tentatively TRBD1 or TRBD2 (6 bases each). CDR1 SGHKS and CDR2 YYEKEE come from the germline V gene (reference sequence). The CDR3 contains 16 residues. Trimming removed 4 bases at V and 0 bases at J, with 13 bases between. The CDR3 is CASSRGGGTNTGELFF. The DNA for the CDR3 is TGTGCCAGCAGCCGTGGGGGCGGGACGAACACCGGGGAGCTGTTTTTT.

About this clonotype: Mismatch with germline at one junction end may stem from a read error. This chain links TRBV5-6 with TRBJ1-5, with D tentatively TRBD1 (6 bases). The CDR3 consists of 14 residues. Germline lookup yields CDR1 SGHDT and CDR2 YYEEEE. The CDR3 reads CVSSGGTLNKTQNF. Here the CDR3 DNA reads TGTGTCAGCAGCGGCGGGACACTTAATAAGACCCAGAATTTT.

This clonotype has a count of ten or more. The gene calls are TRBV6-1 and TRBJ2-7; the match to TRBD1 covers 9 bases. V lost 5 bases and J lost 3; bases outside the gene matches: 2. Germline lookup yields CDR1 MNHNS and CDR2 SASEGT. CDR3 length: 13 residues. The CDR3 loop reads CASSSDRGYEQYF. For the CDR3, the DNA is TGTGCCAGCAGTTCGGACAGGGGCTACGAGCAGTACTTC.

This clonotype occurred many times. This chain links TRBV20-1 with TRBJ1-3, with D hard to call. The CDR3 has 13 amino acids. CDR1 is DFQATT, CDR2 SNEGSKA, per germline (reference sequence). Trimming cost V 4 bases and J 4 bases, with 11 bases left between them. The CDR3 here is CSAKRMAGNTIYF. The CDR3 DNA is TGCAGTGCTAAGAGGATGGCAGGAAACACCATATATTTT.

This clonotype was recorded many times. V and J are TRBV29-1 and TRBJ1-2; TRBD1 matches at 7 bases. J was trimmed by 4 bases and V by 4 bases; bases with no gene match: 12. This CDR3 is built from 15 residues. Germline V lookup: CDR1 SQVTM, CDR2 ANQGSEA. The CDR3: CSVVAPTGPFYGYTF. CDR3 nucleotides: TGCAGCGTTGTGGCCCCGACAGGGCCCTTCTATGGCTACACCTTC.

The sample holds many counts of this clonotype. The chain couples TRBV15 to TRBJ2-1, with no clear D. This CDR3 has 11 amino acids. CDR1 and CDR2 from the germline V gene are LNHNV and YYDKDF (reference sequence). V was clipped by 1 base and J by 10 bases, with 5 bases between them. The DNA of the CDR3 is TGTGCCACCAGCAGAGCCACAGAGCAGTTCTTC. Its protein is CATSRATEQFF.

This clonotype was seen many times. CDR3 residues: CASRSAGGQGAYEQYF. The DNA for the CDR3 is TGTGCCAGCCGCTCCGCCGGGGGACAGGGAGCCTACGAGCAGTACTTC. The chain couples TRBV25-1 to TRBJ2-7, with TRBD1 identical over 9 bases. After removal of 8 bases from V and 2 bases from J, the junction contained 13 bases not matched to a gene. The CDR3 loop spans 16 amino acids. Germline CDR1 MGHDK, CDR2 SYGVNS.

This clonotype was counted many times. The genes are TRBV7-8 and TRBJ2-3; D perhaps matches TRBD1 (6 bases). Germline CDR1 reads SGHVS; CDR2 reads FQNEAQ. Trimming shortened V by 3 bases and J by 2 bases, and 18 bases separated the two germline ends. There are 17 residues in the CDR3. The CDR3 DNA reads TGTGCCAGCAGCTTCCCCGAGGGACAAGGGGCCACAGATACGCAGTATTTT. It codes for CASSFPEGQGATDTQYF. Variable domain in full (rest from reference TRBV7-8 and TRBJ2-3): GAGVSQSPRYKVAKRGQDVALRCDPISGHVSLFWYQQALGQGPEFLTYFQNEAQLDKSGLPSDRFFAERPEGSVSTLKIQRTQQEDSAVYLCASSFPEGQGATDTQYFGPGTRLTVL.

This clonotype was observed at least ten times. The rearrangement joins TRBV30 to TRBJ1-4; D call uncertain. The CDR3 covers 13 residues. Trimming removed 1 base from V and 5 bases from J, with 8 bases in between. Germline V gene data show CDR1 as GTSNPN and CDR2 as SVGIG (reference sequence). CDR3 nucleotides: TGTGCCTGGAGTGGAACCGCGAATGAAAAACTGTTTTTT. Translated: CAWSGTANEKLFF. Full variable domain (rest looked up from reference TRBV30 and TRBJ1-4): SQTIHQWPATLVQPVGSPLSLECTVEGTSNPNLYWYRQAAGRGLQLLFYSVGIGQISSEVPQNLSASRPQDRQFILSSKKLLLSDSGFYLCAWSGTANEKLFFGSGTQLSVL.

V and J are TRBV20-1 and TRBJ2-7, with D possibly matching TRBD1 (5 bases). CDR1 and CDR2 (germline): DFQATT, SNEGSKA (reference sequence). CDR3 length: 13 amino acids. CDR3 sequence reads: CRADSVSYYEQYF. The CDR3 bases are TGCAGAGCCGACAGCGTGAGCTACTACGAGCAGTACTTC.

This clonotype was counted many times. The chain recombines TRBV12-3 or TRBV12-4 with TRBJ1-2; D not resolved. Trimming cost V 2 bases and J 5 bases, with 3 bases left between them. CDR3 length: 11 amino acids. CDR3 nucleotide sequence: TGTGCCAGCAGTTTACAGTATGGCTACACCTTC. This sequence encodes CASSLQYGYTF.

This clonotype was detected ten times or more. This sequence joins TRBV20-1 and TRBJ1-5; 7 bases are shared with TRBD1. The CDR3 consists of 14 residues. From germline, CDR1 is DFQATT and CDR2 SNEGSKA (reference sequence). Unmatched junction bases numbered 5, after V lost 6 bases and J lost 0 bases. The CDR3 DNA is TGCAGTGCCGGGACAGCCCATAGCAATCAGCCCCAGCATTTT. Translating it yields CSAGTAHSNQPQHF.

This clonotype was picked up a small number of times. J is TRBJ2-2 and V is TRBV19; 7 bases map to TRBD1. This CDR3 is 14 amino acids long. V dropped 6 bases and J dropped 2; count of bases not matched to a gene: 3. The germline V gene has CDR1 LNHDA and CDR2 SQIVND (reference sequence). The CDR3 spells CASRDRSNTGELFF. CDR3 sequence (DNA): TGTGCCAGTAGGGACAGGTCAAACACCGGGGAGCTGTTTTTT.

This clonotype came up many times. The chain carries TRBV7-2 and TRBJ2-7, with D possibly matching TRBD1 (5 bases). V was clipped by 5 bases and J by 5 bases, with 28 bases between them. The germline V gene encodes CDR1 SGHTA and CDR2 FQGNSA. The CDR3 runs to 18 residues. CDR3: CASSDSVGVTSLLDEQYF. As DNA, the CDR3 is TGTGCCAGCAGCGATAGTGTAGGGGTGACATCCCTACTTGACGAGCAGTACTTC.

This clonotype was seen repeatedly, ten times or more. The CDR3 sequence: CASGLVLRQDLDEQYF. In DNA form, the CDR3 reads TGTGCTAGTGGTTTGGTACTTCGCCAGGATCTTGACGAGCAGTACTTC. This sequence joins TRBV12-5 and TRBJ2-7; no clear D. Trimming shortened V by 0 bases and J by 5 bases, and 17 bases separated the two germline ends. Germline lookup yields CDR1 LGHNT and CDR2 FRNRAP. CDR3 length: 16 residues.

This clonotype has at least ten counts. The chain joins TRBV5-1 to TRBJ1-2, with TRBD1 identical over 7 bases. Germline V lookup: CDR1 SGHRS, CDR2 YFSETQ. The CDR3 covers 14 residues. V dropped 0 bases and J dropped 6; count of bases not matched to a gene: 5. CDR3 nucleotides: TGCGCCAGCAGCTTGGAACAGGGGCGTAATGGCTACACCTTC. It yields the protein CASSLEQGRNGYTF.

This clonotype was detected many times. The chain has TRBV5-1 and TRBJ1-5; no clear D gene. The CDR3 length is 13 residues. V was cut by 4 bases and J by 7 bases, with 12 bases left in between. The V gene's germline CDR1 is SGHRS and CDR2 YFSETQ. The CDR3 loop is CASSERAGQPQHF. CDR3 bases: TGCGCCAGCAGCGAAAGGGCCGGACAGCCCCAGCATTTT.

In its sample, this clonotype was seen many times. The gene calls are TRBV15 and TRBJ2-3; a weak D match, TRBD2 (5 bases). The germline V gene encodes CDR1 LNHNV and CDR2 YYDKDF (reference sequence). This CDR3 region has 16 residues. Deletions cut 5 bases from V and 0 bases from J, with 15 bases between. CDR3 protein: CATSPGYLTSTDTQYF. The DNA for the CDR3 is TGTGCCACCAGCCCGGGGTACCTTACTAGCACAGATACGCAGTATTTT. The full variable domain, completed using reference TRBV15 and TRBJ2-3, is DAMVIQNPRYQVTQFGKPVTLSCSQTLNHNVMYWYQQKSSQAPKLLFHYYDKDFNNEADTPDNFQSRRPNTSFCFLDIRSPGLGDTAMYLCATSPGYLTSTDTQYFGPGTRLTVL.

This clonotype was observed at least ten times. Here the CDR3 DNA reads TGCGCCAGCAGCTTAAACGGGGGCACTGAAGCTTTCTTT. Encoded protein: CASSLNGGTEAFF. The rearrangement links TRBV5-1 to TRBJ1-1, with a possible D match to TRBD1 (5 bases). The V end was cut by 2 bases, the J end by 4 bases, with 9 bases between. The CDR3 sequence is 13 residues long. Germline V gives CDR1 SGHRS, CDR2 YFSETQ.

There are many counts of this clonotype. Here the CDR3 DNA reads TGTGCCATCAGCCAGACAGGTAATAGCAATCAGCCCCAGCATTTT. It yields the protein CAISQTGNSNQPQHF. The chain links TRBV10-3 to TRBJ1-5; a weak D match, TRBD1 (6 bases). From germline, CDR1 is ENHRY and CDR2 SYGVKD. V gave up 6 bases and J gave up 0 bases, with 12 bases separating them. The CDR3 extends over 15 amino acids.

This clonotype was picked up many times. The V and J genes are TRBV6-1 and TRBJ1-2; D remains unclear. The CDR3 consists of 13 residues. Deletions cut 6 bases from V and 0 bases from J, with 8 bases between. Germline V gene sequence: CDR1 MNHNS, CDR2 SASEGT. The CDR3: CASRDSSNYGYTF. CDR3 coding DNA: TGTGCCAGCAGAGACTCATCTAACTATGGCTACACCTTC.

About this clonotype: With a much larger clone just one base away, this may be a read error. Here the CDR3 reads CASSWTGLGDNAQFF. CDR3 sequence (DNA): TGCGCCAGCAGCTGGACAGGGCTTGGGGACAATGCGCAGTTCTTC. The chain joins TRBV5-1 to TRBJ2-1; 8 bases match TRBD1. The germline CDR1 and CDR2 sequences are SGHRS and YFSETQ. The CDR3 length is 15 residues. The complete variable domain, with remaining parts taken from reference TRBV5-1 and TRBJ2-1, reads KAGVTQTPRYLIKTRGQQVTLSCSPISGHRSVSWYQQTPGQGLQFLFEYFSETQRNKGNFPGRFSGRQFSNSRSEMNVSTLELGDSALYLCASSWTGLGDNAQFFGPGTRLTVL.

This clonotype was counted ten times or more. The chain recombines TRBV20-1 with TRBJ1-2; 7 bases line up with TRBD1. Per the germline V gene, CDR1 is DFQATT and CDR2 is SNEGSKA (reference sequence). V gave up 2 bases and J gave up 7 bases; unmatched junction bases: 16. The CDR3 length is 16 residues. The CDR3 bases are TGCAGTGCTAGACCTTCTACGAGGGGGCCCGTGGCTGGCTACACCTTC. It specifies CSARPSTRGPVAGYTF.

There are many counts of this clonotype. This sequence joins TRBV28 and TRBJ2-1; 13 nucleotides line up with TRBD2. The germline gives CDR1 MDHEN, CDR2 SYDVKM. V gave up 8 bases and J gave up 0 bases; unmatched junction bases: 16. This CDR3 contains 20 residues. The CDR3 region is CASLFTPGLAGSYSYNEQFF. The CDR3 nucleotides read TGTGCCAGCCTCTTTACCCCGGGACTAGCGGGATCGTACTCCTACAATGAGCAGTTCTTC. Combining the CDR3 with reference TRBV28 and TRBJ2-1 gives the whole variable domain DVKVTQSSRYLVKRTGEKVFLECVQDMDHENMFWYRQDPGLGLRLIYFSYDVKMKEKGDIPEGYSVSREKKERFSLILESASTNQTSMYLCASLFTPGLAGSYSYNEQFFGPGTRLTVL.

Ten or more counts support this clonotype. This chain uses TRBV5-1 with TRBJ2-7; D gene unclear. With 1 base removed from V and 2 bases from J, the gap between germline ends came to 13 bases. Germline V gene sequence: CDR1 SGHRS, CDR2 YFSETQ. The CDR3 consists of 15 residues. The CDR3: CASSLSLDVTYEQYF. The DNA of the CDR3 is TGCGCCAGCAGCTTGTCTTTGGACGTTACCTACGAGCAGTACTTC.

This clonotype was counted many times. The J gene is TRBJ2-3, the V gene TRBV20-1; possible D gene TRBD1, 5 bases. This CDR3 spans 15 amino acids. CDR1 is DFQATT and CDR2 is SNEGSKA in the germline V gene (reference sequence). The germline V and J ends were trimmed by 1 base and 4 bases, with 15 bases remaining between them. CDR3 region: CSARVVGRVPDTQYF. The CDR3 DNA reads TGCAGTGCTAGAGTAGTGGGCAGGGTCCCAGATACGCAGTATTTT.

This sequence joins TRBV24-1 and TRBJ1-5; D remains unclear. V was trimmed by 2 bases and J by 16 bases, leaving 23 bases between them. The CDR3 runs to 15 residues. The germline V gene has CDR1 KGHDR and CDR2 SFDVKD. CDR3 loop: CATSDSAKAWQHQHF. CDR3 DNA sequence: TGTGCCACCAGTGATTCAGCTAAGGCATGGCAGCACCAACATTTT.

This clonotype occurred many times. The CDR3 is CASSYQTGEGEAFF. The CDR3 nucleotides read TGCGCCAGCAGCTACCAGACAGGGGAGGGTGAAGCTTTCTTT. The rearrangement links TRBV5-1 to TRBJ1-1; TRBD1 aligns across 8 bases. The junction had 8 bases not matched to a gene; V was cut back by 3 bases and J by 7 bases. Per the germline V gene, CDR1 is SGHRS and CDR2 is YFSETQ. The CDR3 has 14 residues.